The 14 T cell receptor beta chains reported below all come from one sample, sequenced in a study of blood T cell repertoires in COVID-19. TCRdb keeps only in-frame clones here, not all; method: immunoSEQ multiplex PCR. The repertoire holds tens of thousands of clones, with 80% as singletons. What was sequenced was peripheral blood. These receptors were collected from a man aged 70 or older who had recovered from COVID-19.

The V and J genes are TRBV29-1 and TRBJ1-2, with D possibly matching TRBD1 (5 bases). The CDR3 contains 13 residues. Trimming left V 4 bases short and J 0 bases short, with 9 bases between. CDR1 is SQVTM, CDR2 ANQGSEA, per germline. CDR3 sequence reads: CSVVTEANYGYTF. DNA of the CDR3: TGCAGCGTTGTGACAGAGGCTAACTATGGCTACACCTTC.

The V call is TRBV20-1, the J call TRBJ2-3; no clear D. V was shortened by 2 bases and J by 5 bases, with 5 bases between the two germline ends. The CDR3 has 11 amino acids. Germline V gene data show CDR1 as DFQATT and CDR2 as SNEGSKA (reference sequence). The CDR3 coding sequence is TGCAGTGCTAGACCCCAAGATACGCAGTATTTT. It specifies CSARPQDTQYF.

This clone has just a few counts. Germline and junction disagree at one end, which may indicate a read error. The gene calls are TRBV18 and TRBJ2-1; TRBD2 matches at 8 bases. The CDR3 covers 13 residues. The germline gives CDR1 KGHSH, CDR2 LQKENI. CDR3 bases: TGTGCCAGCTCACCACCGTTGGGTAGCGGGACGGTCTTC. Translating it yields CASSPPLGSGTVF. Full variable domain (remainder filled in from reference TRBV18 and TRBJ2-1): NAGVMQNPRHLVRRRGQEARLRCSPMKGHSHVYWYRQLPEEGLKFMVYLQKENIIDESGMPKERFSAEFPKEGPSILRIQQVVRGDSAAYFCASSPPLGSGTVFGPGTRLTVL.

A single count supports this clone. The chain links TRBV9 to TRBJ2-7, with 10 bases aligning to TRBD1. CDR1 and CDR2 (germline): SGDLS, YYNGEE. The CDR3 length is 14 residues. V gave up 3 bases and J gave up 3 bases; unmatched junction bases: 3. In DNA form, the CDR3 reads TGTGCCAGCAGCGCGGACAGGGGGGGCTACGAGCAGTACTTC. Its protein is CASSADRGGYEQYF.

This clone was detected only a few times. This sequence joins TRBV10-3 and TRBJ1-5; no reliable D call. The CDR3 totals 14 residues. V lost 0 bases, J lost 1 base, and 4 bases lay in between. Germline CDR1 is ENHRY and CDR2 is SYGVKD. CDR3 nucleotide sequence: TGTGCCATCAGTGAGTCGGCAAGCAATCAGCCCCAGCATTTT. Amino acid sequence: CAISESASNQPQHF.

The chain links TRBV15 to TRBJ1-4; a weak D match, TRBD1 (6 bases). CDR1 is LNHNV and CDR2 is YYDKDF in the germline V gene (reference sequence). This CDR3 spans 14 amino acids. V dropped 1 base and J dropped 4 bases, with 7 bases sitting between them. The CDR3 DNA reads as TGTGCCACCAGCAGAGGACAGGTTAATGAAAAACTGTTTTTT. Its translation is CATSRGQVNEKLFF. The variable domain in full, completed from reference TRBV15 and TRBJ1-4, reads DAMVIQNPRYQVTQFGKPVTLSCSQTLNHNVMYWYQQKSSQAPKLLFHYYDKDFNNEADTPDNFQSRRPNTSFCFLDIRSPGLGDTAMYLCATSRGQVNEKLFFGSGTQLSVL.

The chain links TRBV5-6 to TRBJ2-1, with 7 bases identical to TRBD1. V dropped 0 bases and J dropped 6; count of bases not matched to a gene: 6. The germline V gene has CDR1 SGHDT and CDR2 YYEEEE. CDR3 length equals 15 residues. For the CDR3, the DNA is TGTGCCAGCAGCTTGGTTACAGGGGCTCTCAATGAGCAGTTCTTC. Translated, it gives CASSLVTGALNEQFF.

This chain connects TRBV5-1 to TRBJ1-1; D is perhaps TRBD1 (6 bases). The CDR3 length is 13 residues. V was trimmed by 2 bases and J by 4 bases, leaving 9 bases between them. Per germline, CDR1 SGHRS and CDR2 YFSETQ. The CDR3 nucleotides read TGCGCCAGCAGCTTCCCACAGGGCACTGAAGCTTTCTTT. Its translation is CASSFPQGTEAFF. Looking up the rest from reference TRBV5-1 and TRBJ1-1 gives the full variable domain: KAGVTQTPRYLIKTRGQQVTLSCSPISGHRSVSWYQQTPGQGLQFLFEYFSETQRNKGNFPGRFSGRQFSNSRSEMNVSTLELGDSALYLCASSFPQGTEAFFGQGTRLTVV.

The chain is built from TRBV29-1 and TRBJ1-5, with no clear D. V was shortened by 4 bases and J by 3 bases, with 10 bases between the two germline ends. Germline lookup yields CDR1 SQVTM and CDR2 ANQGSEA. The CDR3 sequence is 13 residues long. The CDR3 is CSVGWQNNQPQHF. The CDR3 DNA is TGCAGCGTTGGGTGGCAGAACAATCAGCCCCAGCATTTT.

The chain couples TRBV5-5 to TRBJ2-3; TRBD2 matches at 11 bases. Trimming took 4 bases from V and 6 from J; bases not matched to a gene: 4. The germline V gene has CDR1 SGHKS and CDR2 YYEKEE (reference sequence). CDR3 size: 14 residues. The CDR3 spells CASSPGLAADTQYF. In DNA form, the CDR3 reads TGTGCCAGCAGCCCGGGACTAGCGGCCGATACGCAGTATTTT.

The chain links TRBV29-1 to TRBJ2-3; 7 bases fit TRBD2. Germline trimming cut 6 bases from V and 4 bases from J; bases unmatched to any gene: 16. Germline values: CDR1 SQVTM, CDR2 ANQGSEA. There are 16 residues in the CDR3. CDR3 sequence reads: CSVAGTTTKSADTQYF. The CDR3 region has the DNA TGCAGCGTGGCCGGGACTACCACAAAGAGCGCAGATACGCAGTATTTT.

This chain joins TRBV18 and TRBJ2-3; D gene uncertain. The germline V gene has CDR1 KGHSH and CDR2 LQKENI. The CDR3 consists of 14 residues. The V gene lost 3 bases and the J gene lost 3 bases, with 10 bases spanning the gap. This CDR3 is CASSPSGPTDTQYF. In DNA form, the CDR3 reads TGTGCCAGCTCACCCTCGGGTCCAACAGATACGCAGTATTTT.

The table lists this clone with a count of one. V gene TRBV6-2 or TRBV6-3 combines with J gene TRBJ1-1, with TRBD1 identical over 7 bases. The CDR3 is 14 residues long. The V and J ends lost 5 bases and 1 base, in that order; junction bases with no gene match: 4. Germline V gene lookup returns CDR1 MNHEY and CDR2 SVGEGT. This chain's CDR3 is CASSTGTANTEAFF. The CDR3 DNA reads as TGTGCCAGCAGTACCGGGACAGCGAACACTGAAGCTTTCTTT.

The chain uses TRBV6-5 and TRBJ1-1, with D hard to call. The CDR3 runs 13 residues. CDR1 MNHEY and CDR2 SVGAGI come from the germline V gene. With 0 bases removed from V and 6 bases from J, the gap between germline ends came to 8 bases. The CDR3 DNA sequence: TGTGCCAGCAGTTACTCGATAGCAGCTGAAGCTTTCTTT. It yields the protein CASSYSIAAEAFF.